A single sample gave rise to the 20 T cell receptor beta chains below, sequenced in a study of spatial heterogeneity in lung cancer. Study-level findings and limits: Mutation counts in tumors were tracked by counts of expanded intratumoral alpha and beta TCRs.

Time point given: sample taken at primary tumor resection. The antigens these receptors bind are not known. TCRdb processed the 5' RACE reads anew with MiXCR; each CDR3 protein has one entry. The top ten clones hold 21% of a sample with some 97,000 distinct CDR3 sequences, about 4.6% of them seen once. Sample: lung tumor tissue, taken at surgery. The receptors were sampled from a male donor with early-stage non-small cell lung cancer.

This clonotype was counted between two and nine times. CDR3 sequence: CSVVPSNTEAFF. For the CDR3, the DNA is TGCAGCGTTGTACCGTCGAACACTGAAGCTTTCTTT. The chain links TRBV29-1 to TRBJ1-1; D is unclear. This CDR3 region has 12 residues. The germline V gene has CDR1 SQVTM and CDR2 ANQGSEA. The ends were cut back, 4 bases at V and 1 base at J, with 7 bases in the middle.

This clonotype was seen many times. V gene TRBV27 combines with J gene TRBJ2-1; no clear D gene. There are 14 residues in the CDR3. Trimming removed 6 bases at V and 7 bases at J, with 16 bases between. Germline V CDR1 and CDR2: MNHEY, SMNVEV (reference sequence). CDR3 nucleotides: TGTGCCAGCAGCCCCTTTGCAGGTATAAATGAGCAGTTCTTC. Amino acid sequence: CASSPFAGINEQFF.

This clonotype has a count of ten or more. The chain is built from TRBV12-3 or TRBV12-4 and TRBJ2-7, with D tentatively TRBD2 (6 bases). The CDR3 runs 14 residues. The ends were cut back, 3 bases at V and 3 bases at J, with 12 bases in the middle. Here the CDR3 reads CASSFSGSSYEQYF. CDR3 coding DNA: TGTGCCAGCAGTTTTAGCGGTTCAAGCTACGAGCAGTACTTC.

This clonotype came up many times. The J gene is TRBJ2-2, the V gene TRBV28; 7 bases fit TRBD1. The V and J ends lost 5 bases and 5 bases, in that order; junction bases with no gene match: 8. Germline CDR1 MDHEN, CDR2 SYDVKM. The CDR3 has 15 amino acids. CDR3 residues: CASSQGGVMTGELFF. The CDR3 bases are TGTGCCAGCAGTCAAGGGGGCGTTATGACCGGGGAGCTGTTTTTT.

This clonotype was seen repeatedly, ten times or more. The V call is TRBV18, the J call TRBJ1-2; a weak D match, TRBD1 (5 bases). The V gene lost 6 bases and the J gene lost 8 bases, with 19 bases spanning the gap. This CDR3 has 14 residues. Germline V gives CDR1 KGHSH, CDR2 LQKENI. The CDR3 region is CASSLPDSSGGYTF. CDR3 sequence (DNA): TGTGCCAGCTCGCTTCCCGACAGTAGTGGGGGCTACACCTTC.

This clonotype occurred many times. J is TRBJ2-1 and V is TRBV5-1; 11 bases agree with TRBD2. This CDR3 comprises 18 residues. With 7 bases clipped from V and 0 bases from J, the junction kept 12 bases outside the gene matches. Germline-derived CDR1 and CDR2 are SGHRS and YFSETQ. The CDR3 sequence is CASGPLAGVPPSYNEQFF. The CDR3 DNA follows: TGCGCCAGCGGCCCACTAGCGGGAGTCCCCCCCTCCTACAATGAGCAGTTCTTC.

This clonotype showed up many times. This chain joins TRBV4-1 and TRBJ2-7; TRBD2 might be the D (6 bases). The CDR3 spans 13 residues. From germline, CDR1 is MGHRA and CDR2 YSYEKL. V lost 4 bases and J lost 6, with 13 bases in between. The chain's CDR3 is CASSPLKGLEQYF. CDR3 DNA: TGCGCCAGCAGCCCGCTTAAGGGACTCGAGCAGTACTTC.

This clonotype was recorded many times. The chain links TRBV20-1 to TRBJ2-1; 9 bases fit TRBD2. The germline gives CDR1 DFQATT, CDR2 SNEGSKA (reference sequence). The CDR3 has 16 amino acids. J gave up 3 bases and V 3 bases, and 9 bases lay outside the gene matches. The CDR3 sequence is CSASDLAGAFYNEQFF. The CDR3 nucleotides are TGCAGTGCTAGTGACTTAGCGGGAGCTTTCTACAATGAGCAGTTCTTC.

This sequence joins TRBV28 and TRBJ1-5; possible D gene TRBD1, 5 bases. This CDR3 spans 13 amino acids. V dropped 6 bases and J dropped 5 bases, with 11 bases sitting between them. Looked up from germline, CDR1 is MDHEN and CDR2 is SYDVKM. DNA for the CDR3: TGTGCCAGCAGCCAAGAGGGGCATCAGCCCCAGCATTTT. Protein sequence: CASSQEGHQPQHF.

In its sample, this clonotype was seen many times. The CDR3 DNA reads as TGTGCCAGCAGTTTGGGTCTAGCGGGGCCAGATACGCAGTATTTT. Protein product: CASSLGLAGPDTQYF. The chain uses TRBV28 and TRBJ2-3; 9 bases agree with TRBD2. Losses at the gene ends were 3 bases for V and 4 bases for J; bases not matched to a gene: 5. The CDR3 loop spans 15 amino acids. Per germline, CDR1 MDHEN and CDR2 SYDVKM.

The table lists this clonotype with many counts. The rearrangement uses TRBV4-1 and TRBJ1-2; D is ambiguous. CDR1 is MGHRA, CDR2 YSYEKL, per germline. Trimming left V 0 bases short and J 7 bases short, with 12 bases between. The CDR3 has 14 residues. In nucleotides, the CDR3 is TGCGCCAGCAGCCAAGATACGGGGAGCGGTGGCTACACCTTC. Amino acids: CASSQDTGSGGYTF.

This clonotype was counted only a few times. The rearrangement joins TRBV6-2 or TRBV6-3 to TRBJ1-2; D possibly corresponds to TRBD1 (6 bases). The CDR3 loop spans 13 amino acids. V was cut by 7 bases and J by 2 bases, with 11 bases left in between. The germline gives CDR1 MNHEY, CDR2 SVGEGT. The CDR3 sequence: CASTWTDNYGYTF. The CDR3 DNA is TGTGCCAGCACTTGGACAGACAACTATGGCTACACCTTC.

The chain couples TRBV20-1 to TRBJ2-1, with D perhaps given as TRBD1 or TRBD2 (5 bases each). CDR1 is DFQATT, CDR2 SNEGSKA, per germline (reference sequence). This CDR3 has 16 amino acids. Trimming removed 0 bases from V and 8 bases from J, with 20 bases in between. CDR3 sequence reads: CSARDPRDPGRDEQFF. The DNA of the CDR3 is TGCAGTGCTAGAGATCCACGGGACCCCGGCAGGGATGAGCAGTTCTTC.

This clonotype was observed at least ten times. J is TRBJ2-7 and V is TRBV7-8; D remains unclear. The CDR3 extends over 11 amino acids. The V gene's germline CDR1 is SGHVS and CDR2 FQNEAQ. Trimming cost V 5 bases and J 0 bases, with 2 bases left between them. The CDR3 sequence is CASSASYEQYF. As DNA, the CDR3 is TGTGCCAGCAGCGCCTCCTACGAGCAGTACTTC. Filled out from reference TRBV7-8 and TRBJ2-7, the complete variable domain reads GAGVSQSPRYKVAKRGQDVALRCDPISGHVSLFWYQQALGQGPEFLTYFQNEAQLDKSGLPSDRFFAERPEGSVSTLKIQRTQQEDSAVYLCASSASYEQYFGPGTRLTVT.

The sample holds a few counts of this clonotype. DNA of the CDR3: TGTGCCAGCAGTCCATCTCAAAACAATGAGCAGTTCTTC. Residues: CASSPSQNNEQFF. This sequence joins TRBV28 and TRBJ2-1, with no clear D. Germline CDR1 MDHEN, CDR2 SYDVKM. The CDR3 is 13 residues long. V was trimmed by 5 bases and J by 5 bases, leaving 10 bases between them.

This clonotype was counted between two and nine times. A much larger clone differs from this one at a single base, so this may be a read error. V usage is TRBV6-1 and J usage is TRBJ1-2, with D unresolved. With 1 base removed from V and 7 bases from J, the gap between germline ends came to 7 bases. The germline CDR1 and CDR2 sequences are MNHNS and SASEGT. This CDR3 comprises 12 residues. CDR3 loop: CASSEGWAGYTF. The CDR3 bases are TGTGCCAGCAGTGAAGGATGGGCTGGCTACACCTTC.

Many counts were recorded for this clonotype. CDR3 in DNA: TGTGCCAGCAGTGAAGGGTGGGGCAGCATTCAGTACTTC. Translation gives CASSEGWGSIQYF. The V call is TRBV2, the J call TRBJ2-4; possibly TRBD1 for D (5 bases). The V gene's germline CDR1 is SNHLY and CDR2 FYNNEI. The ends were cut back, 1 base at V and 9 bases at J, with 10 bases in the middle. The CDR3 consists of 13 residues.

This clonotype appeared many times. The V gene is TRBV27, the J gene TRBJ2-3; the match to TRBD2 covers 10 bases. Germline trimming cut 4 bases from V and 6 bases from J; bases unmatched to any gene: 10. CDR1 is MNHEY and CDR2 is SMNVEV in the germline V gene (reference sequence). The CDR3 consists of 16 residues. The CDR3 loop reads CASSSEREGFFDTQYF. The DNA for the CDR3 is TGTGCCAGCAGTTCGGAGCGGGAGGGCTTTTTTGATACGCAGTATTTT.

This clonotype has ten or more counts. The genes are TRBV5-1 and TRBJ2-1, with D unresolved. CDR1 is SGHRS, CDR2 YFSETQ, per germline. This CDR3 contains 12 residues. V was trimmed by 0 bases and J by 8 bases, leaving 6 bases between them. This chain's CDR3 is CASSLAEDEQFF. The CDR3 bases are TGCGCCAGCAGCTTGGCCGAGGATGAGCAGTTCTTC.

This clonotype has at least ten counts. The rearrangement joins TRBV6-1 to TRBJ2-6; D not resolved. The V gene lost 0 bases and the J gene lost 0 bases, with 18 bases spanning the gap. The length of the CDR3 is 20 residues. Germline V gene data show CDR1 as MNHNS and CDR2 as SASEGT. CDR3 sequence (DNA): TGTGCCAGCAGTGAAGCGGCCCCCTTCCAAATAGGCTCTGGGGCCAACGTCCTGACTTTC. Its protein is CASSEAAPFQIGSGANVLTF.